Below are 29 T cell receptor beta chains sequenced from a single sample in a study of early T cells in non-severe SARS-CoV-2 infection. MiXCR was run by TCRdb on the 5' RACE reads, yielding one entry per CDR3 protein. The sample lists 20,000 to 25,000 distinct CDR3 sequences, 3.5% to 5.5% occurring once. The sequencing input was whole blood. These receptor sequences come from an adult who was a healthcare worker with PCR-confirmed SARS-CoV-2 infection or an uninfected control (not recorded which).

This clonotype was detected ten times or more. The CDR3 is CASSLGSSTDTQYF. The CDR3 DNA follows: TGCGCCAGCAGCTTGGGCTCTAGCACAGATACGCAGTATTTT. The V and J genes are TRBV5-1 and TRBJ2-3; no clear D gene. This CDR3 comprises 14 residues. Trimming stripped 0 bases from V and 0 bases from J, with 5 bases between. Germline V lookup: CDR1 SGHRS, CDR2 YFSETQ.

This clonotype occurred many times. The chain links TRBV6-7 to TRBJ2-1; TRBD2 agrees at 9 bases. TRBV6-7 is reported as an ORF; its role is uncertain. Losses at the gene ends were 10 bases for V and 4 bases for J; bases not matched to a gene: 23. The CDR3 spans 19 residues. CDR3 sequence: CAMAWERGDHPHPYNEQFF. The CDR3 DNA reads TGTGCCATGGCGTGGGAGCGGGGGGATCATCCCCACCCATACAATGAGCAGTTCTTC.

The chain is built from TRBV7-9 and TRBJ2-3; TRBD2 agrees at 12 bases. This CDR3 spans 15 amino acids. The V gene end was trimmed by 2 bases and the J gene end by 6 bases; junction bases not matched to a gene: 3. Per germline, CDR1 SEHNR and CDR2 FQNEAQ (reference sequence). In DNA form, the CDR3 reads TGTGCCAGCAGCTTACCTAGCGGGGGGGCTGATACGCAGTATTTT. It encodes CASSLPSGGADTQYF. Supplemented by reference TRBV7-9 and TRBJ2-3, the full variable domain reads DTGVSQNPRHKITKRGQNVTFRCDPISEHNRLYWYRQTLGQGPEFLTYFQNEAQLEKSRLLSDRFSAERPKGSFSTLEIQRTEQGDSAMYLCASSLPSGGADTQYFGPGTRLTVL.

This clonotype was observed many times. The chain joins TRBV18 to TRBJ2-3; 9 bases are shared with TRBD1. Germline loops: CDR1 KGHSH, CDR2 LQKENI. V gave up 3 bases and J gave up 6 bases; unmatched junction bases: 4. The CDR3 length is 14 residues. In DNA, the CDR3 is TGTGCCAGCTCACCCGGGACAGGGCCGGATACGCAGTATTTT. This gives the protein CASSPGTGPDTQYF.

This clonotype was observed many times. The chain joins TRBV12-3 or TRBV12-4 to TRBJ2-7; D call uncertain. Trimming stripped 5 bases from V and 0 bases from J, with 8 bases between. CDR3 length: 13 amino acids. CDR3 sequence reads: CASSDWSSYEQYF. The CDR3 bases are TGTGCCAGCAGTGACTGGAGCTCCTACGAGCAGTACTTC.

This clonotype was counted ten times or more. This CDR3 is CSLGDYEQYF. For the CDR3, the DNA is TGCAGCCTAGGGGATTACGAGCAGTACTTC. J is TRBJ2-7 and V is TRBV20-1; TRBD1 might be the D (5 bases). This CDR3 comprises 10 residues. Germline CDR1 is DFQATT and CDR2 is SNEGSKA (reference sequence).

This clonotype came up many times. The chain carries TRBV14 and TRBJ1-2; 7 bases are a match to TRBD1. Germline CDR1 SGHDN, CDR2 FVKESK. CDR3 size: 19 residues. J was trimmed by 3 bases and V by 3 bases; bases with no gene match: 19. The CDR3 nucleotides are TGTGCCAGCAGCCACATTCAGGGGGAGTGGTCTAGGTTGGACTATGGCTACACCTTC. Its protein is CASSHIQGEWSRLDYGYTF.

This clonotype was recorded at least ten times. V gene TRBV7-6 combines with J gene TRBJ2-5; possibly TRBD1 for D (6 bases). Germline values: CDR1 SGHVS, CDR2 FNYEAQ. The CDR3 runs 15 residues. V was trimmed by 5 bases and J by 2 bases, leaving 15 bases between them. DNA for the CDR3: TGTGCCAGCAGCCTATCCAACAGGGAGCAAGAGACCCAGTACTTC. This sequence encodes CASSLSNREQETQYF. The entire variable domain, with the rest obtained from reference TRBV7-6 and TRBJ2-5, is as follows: GAGVSQSPRYKVTKRGQDVALRCDPISGHVSLYWYRQALGQGPEFLTYFNYEAQQDKSGLPNDRFSAERPEGSISTLTIQRTEQRDSAMYRCASSLSNREQETQYFGPGTRLLVL.

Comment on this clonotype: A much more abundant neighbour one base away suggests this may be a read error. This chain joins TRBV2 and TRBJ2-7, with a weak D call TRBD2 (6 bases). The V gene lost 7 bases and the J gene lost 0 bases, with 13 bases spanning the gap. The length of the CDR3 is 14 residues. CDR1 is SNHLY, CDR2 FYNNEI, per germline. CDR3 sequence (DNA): TGTGCCAGCATACGGCGGGGTTACTCCTACGAGCAGTACTTC. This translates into CASIRRGYSYEQYF.

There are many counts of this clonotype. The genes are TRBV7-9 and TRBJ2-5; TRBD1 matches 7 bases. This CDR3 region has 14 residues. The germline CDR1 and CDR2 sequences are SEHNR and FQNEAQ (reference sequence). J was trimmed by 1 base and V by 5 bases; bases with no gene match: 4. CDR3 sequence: CASSPRQGQETQYF. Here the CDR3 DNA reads TGTGCCAGCAGCCCTCGACAGGGCCAAGAGACCCAGTACTTC. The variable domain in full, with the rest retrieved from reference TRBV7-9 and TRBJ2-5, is DTGVSQNPRHKITKRGQNVTFRCDPISEHNRLYWYRQTLGQGPEFLTYFQNEAQLEKSRLLSDRFSAERPKGSFSTLEIQRTEQGDSAMYLCASSPRQGQETQYFGPGTRLLVL.

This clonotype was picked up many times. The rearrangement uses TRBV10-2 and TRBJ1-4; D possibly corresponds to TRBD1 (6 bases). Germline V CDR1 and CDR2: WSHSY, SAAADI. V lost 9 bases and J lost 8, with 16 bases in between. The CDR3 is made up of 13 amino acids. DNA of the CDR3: TGCGCCAGTTCGGACAGATTGAACGAAAAACTGTTTTTT. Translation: CASSDRLNEKLFF.

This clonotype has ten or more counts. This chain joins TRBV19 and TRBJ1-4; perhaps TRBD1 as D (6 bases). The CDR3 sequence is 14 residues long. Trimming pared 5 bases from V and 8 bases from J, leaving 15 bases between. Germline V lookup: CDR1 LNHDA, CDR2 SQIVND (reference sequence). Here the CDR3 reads CASSPTGGAEKLFF. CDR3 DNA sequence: TGTGCCAGTAGTCCGACAGGAGGGGCGGAAAAACTGTTTTTT.

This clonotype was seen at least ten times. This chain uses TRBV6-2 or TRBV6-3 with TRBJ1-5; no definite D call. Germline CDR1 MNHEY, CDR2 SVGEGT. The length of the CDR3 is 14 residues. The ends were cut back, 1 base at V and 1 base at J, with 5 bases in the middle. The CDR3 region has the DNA TGTGCCAGCAGTTACTGGAGGAGCAATCAGCCCCAGCATTTT. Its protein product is CASSYWRSNQPQHF.

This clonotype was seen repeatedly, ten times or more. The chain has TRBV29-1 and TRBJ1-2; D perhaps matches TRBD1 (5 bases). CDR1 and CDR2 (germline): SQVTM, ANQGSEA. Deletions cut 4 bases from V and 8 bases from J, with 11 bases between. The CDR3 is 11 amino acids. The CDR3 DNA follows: TGCAGCGTTGGACTGGGGCGGGGCTACACCTTC. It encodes CSVGLGRGYTF.

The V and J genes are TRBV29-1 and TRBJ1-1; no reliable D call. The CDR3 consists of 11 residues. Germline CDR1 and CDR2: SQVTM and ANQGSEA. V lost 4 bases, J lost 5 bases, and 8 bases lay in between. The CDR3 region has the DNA TGCAGCGTTGTACGGAGTACTGAAGCTTTCTTT. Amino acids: CSVVRSTEAFF. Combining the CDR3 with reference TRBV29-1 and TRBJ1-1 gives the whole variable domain SAVISQKPSRDICQRGTSLTIQCQVDSQVTMMFWYRQQPGQSLTLIATANQGSEATYESGFVIDKFPISRPNLTFSTLTVSNMSPEDSSIYLCSVVRSTEAFFGQGTRLTVV.

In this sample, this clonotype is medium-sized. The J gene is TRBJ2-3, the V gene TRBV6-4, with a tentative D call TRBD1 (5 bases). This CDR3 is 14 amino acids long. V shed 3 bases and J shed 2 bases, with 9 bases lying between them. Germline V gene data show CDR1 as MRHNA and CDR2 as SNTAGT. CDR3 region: CASSEKQDTDTQYF. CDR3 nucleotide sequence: TGTGCCAGCAGTGAAAAACAGGACACAGATACGCAGTATTTT.

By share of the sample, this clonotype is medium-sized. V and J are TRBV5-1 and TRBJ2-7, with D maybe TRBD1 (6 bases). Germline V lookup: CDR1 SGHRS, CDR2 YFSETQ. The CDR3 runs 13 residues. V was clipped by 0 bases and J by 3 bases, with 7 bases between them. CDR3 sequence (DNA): TGCGCCAGCAGCTTGGCACAGGGCTACGAGCAGTACTTC. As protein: CASSLAQGYEQYF.

CDR3 amino acids: CASSYFPSAGRGDEQFF. The CDR3 bases are TGTGCCAGCAGTTACTTCCCTAGTGCGGGCCGAGGGGATGAGCAGTTCTTC. The V gene is TRBV6-2 or TRBV6-3, the J gene TRBJ2-1, with D perhaps given as TRBD1 or TRBD2 (5 bases each). This CDR3 region has 17 residues. Germline assignment: CDR1 MNHEY and CDR2 SVGEGT. V was shortened by 1 base and J by 8 bases, with 21 bases between the two germline ends.

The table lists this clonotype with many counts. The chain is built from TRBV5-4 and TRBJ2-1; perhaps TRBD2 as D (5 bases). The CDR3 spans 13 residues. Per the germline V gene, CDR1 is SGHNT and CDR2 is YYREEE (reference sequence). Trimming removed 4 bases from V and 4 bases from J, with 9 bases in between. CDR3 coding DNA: TGTGCCAGCAGCCCCGGAGGTTACAATGAGCAGTTCTTC. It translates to CASSPGGYNEQFF.

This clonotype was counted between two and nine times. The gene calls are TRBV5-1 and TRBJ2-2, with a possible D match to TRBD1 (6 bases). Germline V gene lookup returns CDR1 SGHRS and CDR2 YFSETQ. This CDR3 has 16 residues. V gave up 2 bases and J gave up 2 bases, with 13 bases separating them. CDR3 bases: TGCGCCAGCAGCTTCTCATGGACAGTCAACACCGGGGAGCTGTTTTTT. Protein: CASSFSWTVNTGELFF.

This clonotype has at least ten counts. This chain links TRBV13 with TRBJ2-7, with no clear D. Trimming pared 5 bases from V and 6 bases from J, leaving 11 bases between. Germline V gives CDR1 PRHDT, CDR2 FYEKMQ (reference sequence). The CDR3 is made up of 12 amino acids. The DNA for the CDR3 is TGTGCCAGCAGCGAGGAGCCCGGCGAGCAGTACTTC. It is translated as CASSEEPGEQYF.

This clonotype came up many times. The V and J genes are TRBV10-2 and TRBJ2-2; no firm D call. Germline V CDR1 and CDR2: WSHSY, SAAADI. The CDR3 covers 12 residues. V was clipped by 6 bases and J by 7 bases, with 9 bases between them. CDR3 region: CASRVWNGELFF. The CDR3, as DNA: TGCGCCAGCAGGGTGTGGAACGGGGAGCTGTTTTTT.

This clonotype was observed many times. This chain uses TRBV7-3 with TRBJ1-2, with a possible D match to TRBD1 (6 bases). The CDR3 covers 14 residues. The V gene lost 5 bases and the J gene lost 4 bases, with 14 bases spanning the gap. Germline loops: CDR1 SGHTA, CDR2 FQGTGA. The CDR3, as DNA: TGTGCCAGCAGCGCTCTCGGGGGGCCCTATGGCTACACCTTC. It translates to CASSALGGPYGYTF.

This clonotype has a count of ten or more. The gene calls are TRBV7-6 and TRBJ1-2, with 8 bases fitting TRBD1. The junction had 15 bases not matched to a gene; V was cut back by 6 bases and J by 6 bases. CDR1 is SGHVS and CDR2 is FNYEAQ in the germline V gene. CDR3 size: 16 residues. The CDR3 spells CASSRAQGVTLDGYTF. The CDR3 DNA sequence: TGTGCCAGCAGTCGAGCACAGGGGGTAACTTTGGATGGCTACACCTTC. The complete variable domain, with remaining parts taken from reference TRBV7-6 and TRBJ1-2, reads GAGVSQSPRYKVTKRGQDVALRCDPISGHVSLYWYRQALGQGPEFLTYFNYEAQQDKSGLPNDRFSAERPEGSISTLTIQRTEQRDSAMYRCASSRAQGVTLDGYTFGSGTRLTVV.

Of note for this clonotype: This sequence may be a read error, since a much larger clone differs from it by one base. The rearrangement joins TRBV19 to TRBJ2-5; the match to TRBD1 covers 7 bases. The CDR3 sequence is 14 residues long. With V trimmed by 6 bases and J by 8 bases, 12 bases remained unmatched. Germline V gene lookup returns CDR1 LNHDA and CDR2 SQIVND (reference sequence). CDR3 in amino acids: CASRAGQDVHTQYF. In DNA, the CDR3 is TGTGCCAGTAGGGCCGGACAGGACGTACATACCCAGTACTTC.

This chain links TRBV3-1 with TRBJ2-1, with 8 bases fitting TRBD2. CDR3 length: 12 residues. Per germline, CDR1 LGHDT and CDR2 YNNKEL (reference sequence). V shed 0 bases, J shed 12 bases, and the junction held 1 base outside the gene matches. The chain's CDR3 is CASSQDTSGQFF. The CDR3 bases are TGTGCCAGCAGCCAAGATACTAGCGGGCAGTTCTTC.

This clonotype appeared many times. CDR3 in DNA: TGTGCCAGCAGTTGGACAGGGGGCCGGAACGAGCAGTACTTC. It specifies CASSWTGGRNEQYF. This chain uses TRBV6-6 with TRBJ2-7, with 11 bases matching TRBD1. The CDR3 extends over 14 amino acids. Germline loops: CDR1 MNHNY, CDR2 SVGAGI (reference sequence). V shed 4 bases, J shed 5 bases, and the junction held 4 bases outside the gene matches.

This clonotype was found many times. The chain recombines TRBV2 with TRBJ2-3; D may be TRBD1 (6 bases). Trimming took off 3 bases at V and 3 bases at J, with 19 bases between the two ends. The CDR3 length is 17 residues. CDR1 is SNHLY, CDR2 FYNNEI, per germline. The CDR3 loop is CASSDPTGPTGTDTQYF. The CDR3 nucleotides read TGTGCCAGCAGTGACCCCACCGGTCCTACAGGGACAGATACGCAGTATTTT.

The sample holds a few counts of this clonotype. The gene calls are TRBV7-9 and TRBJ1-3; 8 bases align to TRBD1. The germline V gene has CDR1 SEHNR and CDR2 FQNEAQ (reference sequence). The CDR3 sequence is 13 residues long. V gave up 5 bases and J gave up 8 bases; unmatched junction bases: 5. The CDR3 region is CASSPGTGDTIYF. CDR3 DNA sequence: TGTGCCAGCAGCCCCGGGACAGGCGACACCATATATTTT.